This entry lists 15 T cell receptor beta chains sequenced from one sample in a study of OX40 agonist ivuxolimab in advanced cancers. TCRdb keeps only in-frame clones here, not all; method: immunoSEQ multiplex PCR. The table lists around 65,000 clones, about nine tenths of them singletons. The sequences come from CD4+ or CD8+ T cells sorted from blood, collected in a trial of the OX40 agonist ivuxolimab. These receptors were taken from an adult with an advanced solid tumor such as melanoma, head and neck, liver or kidney cancer.

The V call is TRBV27, the J call TRBJ2-1, with TRBD2 matching 10 bases. The CDR3 covers 14 residues. The V segment lost 3 bases and the J segment 6 bases; nucleotides outside the gene matches: 2. Germline CDR1 MNHEY, CDR2 SMNVEV (reference sequence). CDR3 sequence: CASSLWTSGNEQFF. As DNA, the CDR3 is TGTGCCAGCAGTTTGTGGACTAGCGGCAATGAGCAGTTCTTC.

The V and J genes are TRBV7-9 and TRBJ2-5; D is unclear. The CDR3 consists of 13 residues. V dropped 0 bases and J dropped 7 bases, with 9 bases sitting between them. Germline V gene lookup returns CDR1 SEHNR and CDR2 FQNEAQ (reference sequence). CDR3 region: CASSLADRATQYF. CDR3 DNA: TGTGCCAGCAGCTTAGCTGACCGGGCGACCCAGTACTTC.

The CDR3 is CATSSWGAKNIQYF. The CDR3 DNA sequence: TGTGCCACCAGCAGTTGGGGCGCCAAAAACATTCAGTACTTC. The genes are TRBV15 and TRBJ2-4; D is possibly TRBD1 (5 bases). The CDR3 runs to 14 residues. V gave up 3 bases and J gave up 1 base, with 7 bases separating them. CDR1 is LNHNV and CDR2 is YYDKDF in the germline V gene (reference sequence). The variable domain in full, with the rest retrieved from reference TRBV15 and TRBJ2-4, is DAMVIQNPRYQVTQFGKPVTLSCSQTLNHNVMYWYQQKSSQAPKLLFHYYDKDFNNEADTPDNFQSRRPNTSFCFLDIRSPGLGDTAMYLCATSSWGAKNIQYFGAGTRLSVL.

The chain is built from TRBV19 and TRBJ2-5; TRBD1 matches 10 bases. CDR3 size: 14 residues. Germline V lookup: CDR1 LNHDA, CDR2 SQIVND (reference sequence). V lost 5 bases and J lost 5; bases outside the gene matches: 5. CDR3 sequence reads: CASSSTGGIETQYF. The CDR3 DNA reads TGTGCCAGTAGTTCGACAGGGGGCATCGAGACCCAGTACTTC. Full variable domain (outside the CDR3, taken from reference TRBV19 and TRBJ2-5): DGGITQSPKYLFRKEGQNVTLSCEQNLNHDAMYWYRQDPGQGLRLIYYSQIVNDFQKGDIAEGYSVSREKKESFPLTVTSAQKNPTAFYLCASSSTGGIETQYFGPGTRLLVL.

This sequence joins TRBV19 and TRBJ2-1; D possibly corresponds to TRBD2 (6 bases). The CDR3 loop spans 15 amino acids. V gave up 6 bases and J gave up 4 bases, with 16 bases separating them. The V gene's germline CDR1 is LNHDA and CDR2 SQIVND (reference sequence). The CDR3 DNA reads TGTGCCAGTAGCCAAGGAGGGAGATCTTACAATGAGCAGTTCTTC. Encoded protein: CASSQGGRSYNEQFF.

The chain is built from TRBV6-6 and TRBJ1-1; the D gene is possibly TRBD1 (5 bases). CDR3 size: 14 residues. The germline gives CDR1 MNHNY, CDR2 SVGAGI (reference sequence). V lost 8 bases to trimming and J lost 1 base, with 14 bases between them. The CDR3 sequence is CASVPGGENTEAFF. The CDR3 bases are TGTGCCAGCGTTCCGGGAGGGGAGAACACTGAAGCTTTCTTT.

This chain joins TRBV7-3 and TRBJ2-3, with D perhaps being TRBD1 or TRBD2 (5 bases each). V lost 2 bases, J lost 4 bases, and 13 bases lay in between. The V gene's germline CDR1 is SGHTA and CDR2 FQGTGA. The CDR3 totals 15 residues. For the CDR3, the DNA is TGTGCCAGCAGCTTAGACGGGACCCCCTCAGATACGCAGTATTTT. Its translation is CASSLDGTPSDTQYF.

The chain joins TRBV7-9 to TRBJ2-1; the D is unclear. Trimming cost V 3 bases and J 2 bases, with 5 bases left between them. This CDR3 spans 13 amino acids. Looked up from germline, CDR1 is SEHNR and CDR2 is FQNEAQ (reference sequence). The CDR3 here is CASSFETYNEQFF. CDR3 DNA sequence: TGTGCCAGCAGCTTCGAAACCTACAATGAGCAGTTCTTC.

The V gene is TRBV13, the J gene TRBJ2-7; possibly TRBD2 for D (6 bases). V lost 0 bases to trimming and J lost 3 bases, with 15 bases between them. This CDR3 comprises 16 residues. Per germline, CDR1 PRHDT and CDR2 FYEKMQ (reference sequence). CDR3 protein: CASSLGLGEEGYEQYF. The CDR3 region has the DNA TGTGCCAGCAGCTTAGGCCTCGGGGAGGAAGGCTACGAGCAGTACTTC.

The J gene is TRBJ2-5, the V gene TRBV6-6, with D tentatively TRBD1 (5 bases). The CDR3 contains 16 residues. Germline lookup yields CDR1 MNHNY and CDR2 SVGAGI (reference sequence). Trimming took off 0 bases at V and 1 base at J, with 12 bases between the two ends. The DNA of the CDR3 is TGTGCCAGCAGTTACTCGTCGGAAGACAGCCAAGAGACCCAGTACTTC. Translated: CASSYSSEDSQETQYF.

The rearrangement uses TRBV9 and TRBJ2-1, with 9 bases that match TRBD2. The ends lost 3 bases at V and 3 bases at J; junction bases unmatched: 4. The CDR3 is 15 amino acids. Germline assignment: CDR1 SGDLS and CDR2 YYNGEE. The CDR3 spells CASSDSGRIYNEQFF. Written as DNA, the CDR3 is TGTGCCAGCAGCGACAGCGGGAGGATCTACAATGAGCAGTTCTTC.

This chain uses TRBV4-3 with TRBJ2-1; D is unresolved. There are 13 residues in the CDR3. Between the trimmed V and J ends, which lost 1 base and 5 bases, there was a span of 6 bases. Germline V gene lookup returns CDR1 LGHNA and CDR2 YSLEER. The CDR3 nucleotides are TGCGCCAGCAGCCAAGGGGTAAACAATGAGCAGTTCTTC. Its translation: CASSQGVNNEQFF.

The J gene is TRBJ2-7, the V gene TRBV10-3, with 8 bases that match TRBD2. Per germline, CDR1 ENHRY and CDR2 SYGVKD. CDR3 length: 14 amino acids. V was clipped by 3 bases and J by 3 bases; unmatched bases: 4. The CDR3 DNA sequence: TGTGCCATCAGTGACCGCCTAGCGGGCTACGAGCAGTACTTC. It encodes CAISDRLAGYEQYF.

V usage is TRBV5-6 and J usage is TRBJ1-2; D not resolved. V lost 0 bases and J lost 8, with 8 bases in between. The CDR3 has 12 amino acids. The germline V gene has CDR1 SGHDT and CDR2 YYEEEE. This chain's CDR3 is CASSLAGHGYTF. The CDR3, as DNA: TGTGCCAGCAGCTTGGCTGGGCACGGCTACACCTTC.

The chain combines TRBV27 with TRBJ2-7; D tentatively fits TRBD1 or TRBD2 (5 bases each). Germline CDR1 MNHEY, CDR2 SMNVEV (reference sequence). Trimming shortened V by 5 bases and J by 4 bases, and 15 bases separated the two germline ends. This CDR3 has 14 residues. This chain's CDR3 is CASSLTGTEYEQYF. CDR3 DNA: TGTGCCAGCAGTCTGACCGGGACGGAGTACGAGCAGTACTTC.